The 10 T cell receptor beta chains listed next were all sequenced from one sample in a study of coeliac disease. Repertoires were generated with immunoSEQ multiplex PCR, while TCRdb's copy carries only in-frame clones and drops some. The table includes more than 1,500 clones, around 70% detected once. The sample was lymphocytes from the gut lamina propria. The source of these receptors is a human donor without celiac disease.

This clone has more than one count but fewer than ten. The rearrangement links TRBV7-2 to TRBJ2-2, with 8 nucleotides matching TRBD1. V gave up 7 bases and J gave up 1 base; unmatched junction bases: 5. The CDR3 runs 15 residues. Germline V gene sequence: CDR1 SGHTA, CDR2 FQGNSA. The CDR3 bases are TGTGCCAGCAAACCAGGACAGGGGAACACCGGGGAGCTGTTTTTT. This gives the protein CASKPGQGNTGELFF.

The chain joins TRBV19 to TRBJ1-3; 8 bases are a match to TRBD1. The CDR3 covers 12 residues. The trim removed 9 bases at V and 4 bases at J, leaving 2 bases unmatched. Germline CDR1 and CDR2: LNHDA and SQIVND (reference sequence). As DNA, the CDR3 is TGTGCCAGCAGGGGGCACGGAAACACCATATATTTT. It yields the protein CASRGHGNTIYF.

This clone was seen only a few times. Here the CDR3 reads CASSYPGGFNQPQHF. DNA of the CDR3: TGTGCCAGCAGTTATCCAGGGGGGTTCAATCAGCCCCAGCATTTT. The chain is built from TRBV28 and TRBJ1-5; 7 nucleotides align to TRBD1. The length of the CDR3 is 15 residues. The junction had 6 bases not matched to a gene; V was cut back by 4 bases and J by 3 bases. Germline assignment: CDR1 MDHEN and CDR2 SYDVKM.

The chain combines TRBV7-2 with TRBJ2-5; 14 nucleotides align to TRBD2. V lost 4 bases, J lost 5 bases, and 6 bases stayed unmatched. CDR3 size: 16 residues. Germline V gene sequence: CDR1 SGHTA, CDR2 FQGNSA. This chain's CDR3 is CASSSGLAGVGETQYF. In DNA form, the CDR3 reads TGTGCCAGCAGCTCGGGACTAGCGGGAGTGGGTGAGACCCAGTACTTC.

The CDR3 sequence: CAWRGAGSTEAFF. The CDR3 DNA is TGTGCCTGGAGGGGGGCTGGGAGCACTGAAGCTTTCTTT. The chain has TRBV30 and TRBJ1-1; possibly TRBD1 for D (6 bases). V lost 3 bases and J 4 bases, leaving 12 bases between the germline ends. CDR3 size: 13 residues. The V gene's germline CDR1 is GTSNPN and CDR2 SVGIG (reference sequence). The whole variable domain, filled in from reference TRBV30 and TRBJ1-1, reads SQTIHQWPATLVQPVGSPLSLECTVEGTSNPNLYWYRQAAGRGLQLLFYSVGIGQISSEVPQNLSASRPQDRQFILSSKKLLLSDSGFYLCAWRGAGSTEAFFGQGTRLTVV.

Regarding this clone: The same CDR3 can be traced to other DNA sequences in this sample. The chain is built from TRBV11-2 and TRBJ2-7, with 8 bases identical to TRBD1. The germline V gene encodes CDR1 SGHAT and CDR2 FQNNGV. There are 15 residues in the CDR3. J was trimmed by 2 bases and V by 1 base; bases with no gene match: 4. This chain's CDR3 is CASSLAGQGPYEQYF. As DNA, the CDR3 is TGTGCCAGCAGCTTAGCAGGACAGGGCCCCTACGAGCAGTACTTC.

The chain carries TRBV9 and TRBJ2-7, with 11 nucleotides matching TRBD2. Germline lookup yields CDR1 SGDLS and CDR2 YYNGEE. J lost 2 bases, V lost 4 bases, and 8 bases had no gene match. This CDR3 is built from 16 residues. DNA of the CDR3: TGTGCCAGCAGCCTTTCTAGCGGGAGGACCCCCTACGAGCAGTACTTC. Amino acids: CASSLSSGRTPYEQYF.

The genes are TRBV28 and TRBJ2-7; perhaps TRBD1 as D (6 bases). This CDR3 is 15 amino acids long. In germline, CDR1 is MDHEN, CDR2 SYDVKM. V shed 3 bases and J shed 7 bases, with 19 bases lying between them. The CDR3 here is CASSLSGLGAREQYF. The CDR3 DNA sequence: TGTGCCAGCAGTTTGTCTGGATTGGGGGCGCGGGAGCAGTACTTC.

This clone was seen more than once but under ten times. Other DNA sequences in this specimen translate into the identical CDR3. The chain has TRBV4-1 and TRBJ2-7; TRBD2 matches at 13 bases. The CDR3 has 16 amino acids. V shed 1 base, J shed 2 bases, and the junction held 2 bases outside the gene matches. Germline V gene data show CDR1 as MGHRA and CDR2 as YSYEKL. DNA for the CDR3: TGCGCCAGCAGCCAAGGACTAGCGGGAGGAACCTACGAGCAGTACTTC. It encodes CASSQGLAGGTYEQYF.

The rearrangement joins TRBV5-1 to TRBJ2-5; maybe TRBD2 (5 bases). CDR1 is SGHRS and CDR2 is YFSETQ in the germline V gene. Trimming took off 6 bases at V and 0 bases at J, with 18 bases between the two ends. The CDR3 is made up of 16 amino acids. The DNA for the CDR3 is TGCGCCAGCAACTCCCCCTGGGGAGCCAACCAAGAGACCCAGTACTTC. It codes for CASNSPWGANQETQYF. Full variable domain (outside the CDR3, taken from reference TRBV5-1 and TRBJ2-5): KAGVTQTPRYLIKTRGQQVTLSCSPISGHRSVSWYQQTPGQGLQFLFEYFSETQRNKGNFPGRFSGRQFSNSRSEMNVSTLELGDSALYLCASNSPWGANQETQYFGPGTRLLVL.